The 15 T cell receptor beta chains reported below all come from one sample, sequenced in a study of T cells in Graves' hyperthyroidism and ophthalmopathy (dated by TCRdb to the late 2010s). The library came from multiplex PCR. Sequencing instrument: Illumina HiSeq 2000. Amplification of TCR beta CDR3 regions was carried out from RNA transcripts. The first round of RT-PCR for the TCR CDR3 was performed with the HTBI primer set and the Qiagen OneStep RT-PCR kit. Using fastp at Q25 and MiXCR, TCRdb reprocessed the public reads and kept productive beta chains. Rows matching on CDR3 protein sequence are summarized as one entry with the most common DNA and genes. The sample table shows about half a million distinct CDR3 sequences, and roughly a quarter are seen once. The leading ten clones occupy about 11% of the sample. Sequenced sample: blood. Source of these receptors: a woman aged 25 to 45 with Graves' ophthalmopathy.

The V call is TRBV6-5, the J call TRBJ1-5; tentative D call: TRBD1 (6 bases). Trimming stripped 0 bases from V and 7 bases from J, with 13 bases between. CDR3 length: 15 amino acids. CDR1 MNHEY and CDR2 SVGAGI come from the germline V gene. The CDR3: CASSYSGQTWQPQHF. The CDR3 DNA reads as TGTGCCAGCAGTTACTCCGGACAGACTTGGCAGCCCCAGCATTTT.

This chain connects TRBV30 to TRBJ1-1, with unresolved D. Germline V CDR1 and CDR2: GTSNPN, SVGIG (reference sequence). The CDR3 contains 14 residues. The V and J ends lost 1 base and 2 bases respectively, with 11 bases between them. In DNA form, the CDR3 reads TGTGCCTGGAGTGCCACGACGTTAAACACTGAAGCTTTCTTT. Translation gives CAWSATTLNTEAFF.

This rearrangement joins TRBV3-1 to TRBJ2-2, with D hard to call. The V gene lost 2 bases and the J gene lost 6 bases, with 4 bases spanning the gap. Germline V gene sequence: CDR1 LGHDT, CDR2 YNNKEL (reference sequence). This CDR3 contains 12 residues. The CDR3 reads CASSQNPGELFF. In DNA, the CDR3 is TGTGCCAGCAGCCAAAACCCCGGGGAGCTGTTTTTT.

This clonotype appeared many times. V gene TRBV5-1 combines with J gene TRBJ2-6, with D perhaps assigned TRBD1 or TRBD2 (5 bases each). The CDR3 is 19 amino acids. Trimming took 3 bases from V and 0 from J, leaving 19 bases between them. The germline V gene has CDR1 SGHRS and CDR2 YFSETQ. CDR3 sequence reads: CASSSGRIASLSGANVLTF. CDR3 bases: TGCGCCAGCAGCTCGGGACGGATTGCGTCTCTCTCTGGGGCCAACGTCCTGACTTTC. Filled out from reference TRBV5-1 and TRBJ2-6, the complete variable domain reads KAGVTQTPRYLIKTRGQQVTLSCSPISGHRSVSWYQQTPGQGLQFLFEYFSETQRNKGNFPGRFSGRQFSNSRSEMNVSTLELGDSALYLCASSSGRIASLSGANVLTFGAGSRLTVL.

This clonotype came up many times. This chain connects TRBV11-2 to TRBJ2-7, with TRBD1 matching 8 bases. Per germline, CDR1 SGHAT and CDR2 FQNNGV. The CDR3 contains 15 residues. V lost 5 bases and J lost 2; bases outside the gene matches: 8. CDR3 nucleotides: TGTGCCAGCAGCCTAATCAGGGGGCGGGCCTACGAGCAGTACTTC. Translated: CASSLIRGRAYEQYF.

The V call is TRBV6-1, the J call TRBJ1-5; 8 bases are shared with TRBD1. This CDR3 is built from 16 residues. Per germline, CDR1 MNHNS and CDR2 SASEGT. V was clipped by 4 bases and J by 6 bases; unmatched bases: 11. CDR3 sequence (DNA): TGTGCCAGCAGTGTGAAGCACAGGGGGAGAACTCAGCCCCAGCATTTT. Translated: CASSVKHRGRTQPQHF.

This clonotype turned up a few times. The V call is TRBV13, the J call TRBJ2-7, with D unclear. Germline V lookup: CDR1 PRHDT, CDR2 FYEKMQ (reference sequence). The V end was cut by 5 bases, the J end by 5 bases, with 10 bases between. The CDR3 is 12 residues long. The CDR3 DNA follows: TGTGCCAGCAGCCATGATAGCAACGAGCAGTACTTC. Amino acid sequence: CASSHDSNEQYF. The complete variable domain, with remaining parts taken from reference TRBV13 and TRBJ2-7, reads AAGVIQSPRHLIKEKRETATLKCYPIPRHDTVYWYQQGPGQDPQFLISFYEKMQSDKGSIPDRFSAQQFSDYHSELNMSSLELGDSALYFCASSHDSNEQYFGPGTRLTVT.

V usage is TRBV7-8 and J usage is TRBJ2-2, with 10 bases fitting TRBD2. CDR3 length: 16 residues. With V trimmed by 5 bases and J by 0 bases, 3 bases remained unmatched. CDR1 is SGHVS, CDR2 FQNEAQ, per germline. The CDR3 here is CASSKRGGPNTGELFF. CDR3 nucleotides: TGTGCCAGCAGCAAGCGGGGGGGCCCGAACACCGGGGAGCTGTTTTTT.

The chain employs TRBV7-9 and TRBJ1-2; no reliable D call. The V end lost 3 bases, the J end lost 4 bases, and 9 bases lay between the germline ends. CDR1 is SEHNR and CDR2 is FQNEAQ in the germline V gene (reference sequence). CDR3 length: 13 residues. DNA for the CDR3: TGTGCCAGCAGCTTCGACAATTCCTATGGCTACACCTTC. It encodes CASSFDNSYGYTF. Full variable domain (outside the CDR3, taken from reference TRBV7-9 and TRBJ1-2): DTGVSQNPRHKITKRGQNVTFRCDPISEHNRLYWYRQTLGQGPEFLTYFQNEAQLEKSRLLSDRFSAERPKGSFSTLEIQRTEQGDSAMYLCASSFDNSYGYTFGSGTRLTVV.

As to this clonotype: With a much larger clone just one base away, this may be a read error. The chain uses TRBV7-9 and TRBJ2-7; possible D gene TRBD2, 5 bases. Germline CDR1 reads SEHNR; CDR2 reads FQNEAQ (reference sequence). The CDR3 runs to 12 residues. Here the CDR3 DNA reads TGTGCCAGCAGCTTGAACGGGAACGAGCAGTGCTTC. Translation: CASSLNGNEQCF.

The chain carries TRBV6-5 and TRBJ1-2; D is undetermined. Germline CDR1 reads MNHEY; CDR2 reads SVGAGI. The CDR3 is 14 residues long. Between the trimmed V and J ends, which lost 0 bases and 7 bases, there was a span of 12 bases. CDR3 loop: CASSYSHGTSGYTF. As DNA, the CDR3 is TGTGCCAGCAGTTACTCGCACGGTACAAGTGGCTACACCTTC.

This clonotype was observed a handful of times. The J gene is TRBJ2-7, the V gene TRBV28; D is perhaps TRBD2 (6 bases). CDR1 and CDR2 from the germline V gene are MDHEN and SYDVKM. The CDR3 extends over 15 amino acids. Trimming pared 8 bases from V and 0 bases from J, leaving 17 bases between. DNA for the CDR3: TGTGCCAGCGAAGTGTCCGGGACTTTCTCCTACGAGCAGTACTTC. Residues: CASEVSGTFSYEQYF. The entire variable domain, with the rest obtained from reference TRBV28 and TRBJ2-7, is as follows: DVKVTQSSRYLVKRTGEKVFLECVQDMDHENMFWYRQDPGLGLRLIYFSYDVKMKEKGDIPEGYSVSREKKERFSLILESASTNQTSMYLCASEVSGTFSYEQYFGPGTRLTVT.

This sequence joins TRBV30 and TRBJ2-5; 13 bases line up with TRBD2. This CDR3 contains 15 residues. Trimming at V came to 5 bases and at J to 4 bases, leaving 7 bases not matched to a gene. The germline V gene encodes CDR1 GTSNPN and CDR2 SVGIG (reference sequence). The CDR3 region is CAWGTSGAKGETQYF. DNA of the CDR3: TGTGCCTGGGGGACTAGCGGGGCAAAGGGAGAGACCCAGTACTTC.

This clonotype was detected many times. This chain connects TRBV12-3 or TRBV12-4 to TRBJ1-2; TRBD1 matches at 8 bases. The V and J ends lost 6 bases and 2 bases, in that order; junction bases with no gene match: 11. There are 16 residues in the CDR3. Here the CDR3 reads CASSHPLGQANYGYTF. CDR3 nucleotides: TGTGCCAGCAGCCACCCGTTGGGACAGGCGAACTATGGCTACACCTTC.

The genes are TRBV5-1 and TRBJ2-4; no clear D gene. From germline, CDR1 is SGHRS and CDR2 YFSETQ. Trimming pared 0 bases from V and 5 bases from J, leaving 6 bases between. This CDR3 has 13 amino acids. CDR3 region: CASSLAGENIQYF. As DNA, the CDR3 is TGCGCCAGCAGCTTGGCGGGCGAAAACATTCAGTACTTC.